This TCR beta chain was sequenced in a study of tumor-infiltrating lymphocytes in primary liver carcinoma. Comment on this clonotype: The antigen is undetermined. One end of the junction varies from germline; a read error may be responsible.

From germline, CDR1 is MGHDK and CDR2 SYGVNS. CDR3 length: 14 residues. TCR beta cDNA was made from approximately 540 ng total RNA with a constant-region primer. Libraries for TCR beta were built through three nested multiplex PCR rounds, which together made up a slightly modified ARM-PCR procedure. For around 10 cycles apiece, the opening two PCR rounds ran with TRBV1-TRBV30 forward primers and a C-beta reverse primer. TCRdb fed the multiplex PCR reads into MiXCR, producing one record per CDR3 protein. The sample includes around 210,000 distinct CDR3 sequences, 65% of them seen just once. Study findings and constraints: Top-250-clone fractions were significantly higher in tumors than in blood (p = 0.039).

Extraction also yielded germline DNA, while blood RNA was obtained from unsorted whole blood. The researchers drew 3 to 5 milliliters of peripheral blood before surgery. Sequencing input: peripheral blood. The chain uses TRBV25-1 and TRBJ2-2; 8 positions agree with TRBD1. The source is a woman aged 60-75 years with primary liver carcinoma and hepatitis B virus infection. The CDR3 DNA is TGTGCCAGCAGTGAGGACAGGGACACCTGGGAGCTGTTTTTT. Translated, it gives CASSEDRDTWELFF.